The clone carrying this T cell receptor beta chain was observed a handful of times. TCRdb reprocessed the 5' RACE reads with MiXCR, giving one entry per CDR3 protein. The sample consists of more than 450,000 distinct CDR3 sequences, roughly 18% of them appearing once. The source of the sample is a study of T-cell memory formation after mild COVID-19. This CDR3 has 13 amino acids. V shed 3 bases and J shed 7 bases, with 9 bases lying between them. Germline V gene lookup returns CDR1 KGHSH and CDR2 LQKENI. The source material was PBMCs or a T cell subset sorted from them (not recorded which). The sequence came from an adult woman who had mild COVID-19 (a few samples of this study predate the infection). Cell type and time point are not known. The chain recombines TRBV18 with TRBJ1-4; D call uncertain. The CDR3 DNA reads TGTGCCAGCTCACCGGGATTAAGTGAAAAACTGTTTTTT. As protein: CASSPGLSEKLFF.